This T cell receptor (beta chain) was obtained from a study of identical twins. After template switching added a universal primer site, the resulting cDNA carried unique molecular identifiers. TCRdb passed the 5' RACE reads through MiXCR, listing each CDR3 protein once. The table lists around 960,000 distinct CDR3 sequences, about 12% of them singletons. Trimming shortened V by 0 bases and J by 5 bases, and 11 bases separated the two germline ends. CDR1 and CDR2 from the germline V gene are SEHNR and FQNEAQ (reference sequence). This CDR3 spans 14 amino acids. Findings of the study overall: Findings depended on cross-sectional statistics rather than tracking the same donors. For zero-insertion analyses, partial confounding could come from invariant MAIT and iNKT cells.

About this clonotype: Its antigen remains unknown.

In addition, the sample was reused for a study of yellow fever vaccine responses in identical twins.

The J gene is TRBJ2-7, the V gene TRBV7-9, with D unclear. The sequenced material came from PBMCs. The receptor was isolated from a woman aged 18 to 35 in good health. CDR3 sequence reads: CASSLASGVHEQYF. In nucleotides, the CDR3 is TGTGCCAGCAGCTTAGCTTCTGGTGTTCACGAGCAGTACTTC.